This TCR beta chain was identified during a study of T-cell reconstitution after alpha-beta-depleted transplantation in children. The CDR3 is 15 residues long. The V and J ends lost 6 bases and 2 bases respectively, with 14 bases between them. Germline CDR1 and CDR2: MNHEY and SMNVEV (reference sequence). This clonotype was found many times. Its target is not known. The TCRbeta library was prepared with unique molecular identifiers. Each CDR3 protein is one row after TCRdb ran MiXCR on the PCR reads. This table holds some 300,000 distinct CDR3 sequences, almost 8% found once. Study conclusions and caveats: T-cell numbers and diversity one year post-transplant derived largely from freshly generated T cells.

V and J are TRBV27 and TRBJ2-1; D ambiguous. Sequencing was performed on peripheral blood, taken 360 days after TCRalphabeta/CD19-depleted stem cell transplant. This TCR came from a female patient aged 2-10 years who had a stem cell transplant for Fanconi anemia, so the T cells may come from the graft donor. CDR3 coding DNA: TGTGCCAGCAGCGCTCCGCGTTCAGCCTACAATGAGCAGTTCTTC. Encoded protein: CASSAPRSAYNEQFF.